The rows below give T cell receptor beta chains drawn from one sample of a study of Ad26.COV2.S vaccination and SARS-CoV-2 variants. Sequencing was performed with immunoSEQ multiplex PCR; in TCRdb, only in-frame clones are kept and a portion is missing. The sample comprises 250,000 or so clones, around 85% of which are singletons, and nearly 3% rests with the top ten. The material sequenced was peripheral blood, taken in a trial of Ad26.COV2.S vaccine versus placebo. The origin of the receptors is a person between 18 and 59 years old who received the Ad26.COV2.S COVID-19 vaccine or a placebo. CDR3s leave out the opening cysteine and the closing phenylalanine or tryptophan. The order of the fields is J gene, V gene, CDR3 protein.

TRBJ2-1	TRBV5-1	ASSPATSGGNEQF
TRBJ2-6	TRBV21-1	ASSKGFSGANVLT
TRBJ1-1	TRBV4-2	ASSQVVLSTWGNTEAF
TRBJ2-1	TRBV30	AWSGRDYNEQF
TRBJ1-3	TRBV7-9	ASRLEGFSGNTIY
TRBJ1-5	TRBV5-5	ASSCRDREPQPQH
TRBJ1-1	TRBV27	ASSLNRGDTEAF
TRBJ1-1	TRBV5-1	ASSTPWDREANTEAF
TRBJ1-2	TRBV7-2	ASSFPGYGYT
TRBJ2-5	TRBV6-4	AGNPGTSEKETQY
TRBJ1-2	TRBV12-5	ASGLATGERNYGYT
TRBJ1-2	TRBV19	ASSMITGIQSEGYT
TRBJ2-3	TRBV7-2	ASSLVPPGVTDTQY
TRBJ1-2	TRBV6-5	ASSTRVGVANGYT
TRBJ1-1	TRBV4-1	ASSHQGQGGTEAF
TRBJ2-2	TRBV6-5	ASSYSHRVELF
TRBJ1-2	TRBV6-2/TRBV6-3	ASSSPSGNGYT
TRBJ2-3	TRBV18	ASSPWGASTDTQY
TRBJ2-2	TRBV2	ARRTSGNPLNTGELF
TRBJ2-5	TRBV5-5	ASSSGQRETQY
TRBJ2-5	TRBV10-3	AISTTGPPGETQY